These T cell receptor beta chains were read from a single sample in a study of T-cell reconstitution after alpha-beta-depleted transplantation in children. MiXCR, run by TCRdb on the PCR reads, gives a single entry per CDR3 protein. The sample holds hundreds of thousands of distinct CDR3 sequences; roughly 15% are singletons and the top ten take approximately 1.1%. The sample here was PBMCs from the stem cell graft donor, taken from the stem cell graft. Receptors originate from a human donor who donated a stem cell graft to a child with acute myeloid leukemia. The CDR3 runs from the conserved cysteine through the conserved F or W. The order of the fields is J gene, clone size, D gene, V gene, CDR3 DNA, CDR3 protein. The D gene is left open where the match is weak. Clone size is stated in some rows and not others, as once, few, many or a class when expanded.

J: TRBJ2-7; size: many; D: .; V: TRBV15; DNA: TGTGCCACCAGCAGACCCGGGGTCGTCGAGCAGTACTTC; CDR3: CATSRPGVVEQYF
J: TRBJ2-5; size: .; D: TRBD2; V: TRBV9; DNA: TGTGCCAGCAGCCCCCGGAGCGGGGGGTACCAAGAGACCCAGTACTTC; CDR3: CASSPRSGGYQETQYF
J: TRBJ1-1; size: few; D: .; V: TRBV6-1; DNA: TGTGCCAGCAGTGATCTAGCAGGGGTTACGAACACTGAAGCTTTCTTT; CDR3: CASSDLAGVTNTEAFF
J: TRBJ2-1; size: many; D: .; V: TRBV7-2; DNA: TGTGCCAGCAGCTTGGCCGAGAAGCGTGAGCAGTTCTTC; CDR3: CASSLAEKREQFF
J: TRBJ2-5; size: .; D: .; V: TRBV12-3/TRBV12-4; DNA: TGTGCCAGCAGCCTAGAGGGGGGGCGACAAGAGACCCAGTACTTC; CDR3: CASSLEGGRQETQYF
J: TRBJ2-3; size: many; D: .; V: TRBV20-1; DNA: TGCAGTGCTGTAGAGAGCACAGATACGCAGTATTTT; CDR3: CSAVESTDTQYF
J: TRBJ2-7; size: .; D: .; V: TRBV12-5; DNA: TGTGCTAGTGGTTTGGACTACTACGAGCAGTACTTC; CDR3: CASGLDYYEQYF
J: TRBJ1-5; size: many; D: TRBD1; V: TRBV29-1; DNA: TGCAGCGCTGGGACAGGGGGCGCGAATCAGCCCCAGCATTTT; CDR3: CSAGTGGANQPQHF
J: TRBJ2-7; size: .; D: TRBD1; V: TRBV5-4; DNA: TGTGCCAGCAGTTTGCCGGGACAGGGGGTTGAGCAGTACTTC; CDR3: CASSLPGQGVEQYF
J: TRBJ2-5; size: .; D: .; V: TRBV4-3; DNA: TGCGCCAGCAGCCCCGGGAGACAGCCGAAAGAGACCCAGTACTTC; CDR3: CASSPGRQPKETQYF
J: TRBJ2-1; size: many; D: TRBD1; V: TRBV5-4; DNA: TGTGCCAGCCGGGACAGCCTTCACAATGAGCAGTTCTTC; CDR3: CASRDSLHNEQFF
J: TRBJ1-1; size: .; D: TRBD1; V: TRBV5-1; DNA: TGCGCCAGCAGCAAACCCCCGGGACAGGCGATAATGAACACTGAAGCTTTCTTT; CDR3: CASSKPPGQAIMNTEAFF